The 32 T cell receptor beta chains below come from one sample, sequenced in a study of beta chain features in type 1 diabetes. General observations from the study: Shortening that was moderate but significant affected the TCRB CDR3s of Type 1 diabetes patients in all four CD4+ subsets.

No cognate antigen is known for these TCRs. Every bit of the isolated RNA underwent reverse transcription, so sequencing read expressed TCRB transcripts. Sequencing used immunoSEQ multiplex PCR; TCRdb keeps in-frame clones, though not all of them. The table shows a few hundred thousand clones, with roughly 13% occurring only once. What was sequenced was naive CD4+ T cells from blood. The receptors shown here come from a woman aged 18-29 years with type 1 diabetes.

V usage is TRBV4-3 and J usage is TRBJ2-7; D is ambiguous. Germline V lookup: CDR1 LGHNA, CDR2 YSLEER. Trimming took off 0 bases at V and 1 base at J, with 10 bases between the two ends. The CDR3 has 15 residues. In nucleotides, the CDR3 is TGCGCCAGCAGCCAAGAGCGTCTGCTTTCCTACGAGCAGTACTTC. Translating gives CASSQERLLSYEQYF.

The chain joins TRBV28 to TRBJ1-5; no firm D call. CDR1 is MDHEN and CDR2 is SYDVKM in the germline V gene. Deletions cut 6 bases from V and 1 base from J, with 19 bases between. The CDR3 covers 17 residues. CDR3 loop: CASSPGYGEKSNQPQHF. For the CDR3, the DNA is TGTGCCAGCAGCCCTGGGTACGGGGAAAAGAGCAATCAGCCCCAGCATTTT.

Here the CDR3 DNA reads TGTGCCAGCAGTCTGTTTTCTGAGCAGTTCTTC. This sequence encodes CASSLFSEQFF. V gene TRBV2 combines with J gene TRBJ2-1; D gene ambiguous. CDR1 is SNHLY, CDR2 FYNNEI, per germline. Deletions cut 5 bases from V and 9 bases from J, with 8 bases between. The CDR3 totals 11 residues.

The rearrangement uses TRBV5-1 and TRBJ2-3; unclear D gene. The CDR3 runs 15 residues. Germline lookup yields CDR1 SGHRS and CDR2 YFSETQ. V dropped 4 bases and J dropped 2 bases, with 14 bases sitting between them. The CDR3, as DNA: TGCGCCAGCAGCCTCGCACCAGCGAACACAGATACGCAGTATTTT. As protein: CASSLAPANTDTQYF.

The chain uses TRBV11-2 and TRBJ2-7, with TRBD2 identical over 10 bases. This CDR3 is 16 amino acids long. Per the germline V gene, CDR1 is SGHAT and CDR2 is FQNNGV. Trimming at V came to 2 bases and at J to 2 bases, leaving 6 bases not matched to a gene. Written as DNA, the CDR3 is TGTGCCAGCAGCTTAACTAGCGGGGATTCACCCTACGAGCAGTACTTC. Encoded protein: CASSLTSGDSPYEQYF.

The rearrangement joins TRBV7-2 to TRBJ2-1; 7 bases are a match to TRBD2. Germline trimming cut 7 bases from V and 6 bases from J; bases unmatched to any gene: 12. CDR3 length: 15 residues. The germline V gene encodes CDR1 SGHTA and CDR2 FQGNSA. CDR3 in amino acids: CASTLMGGLINEQFF. The CDR3 DNA sequence: TGTGCCAGCACACTAATGGGGGGACTAATCAATGAGCAGTTCTTC.

The chain couples TRBV5-1 to TRBJ2-2; TRBD1 is a possible D gene (7 bases). The germline V gene has CDR1 SGHRS and CDR2 YFSETQ. Trimming removed 0 bases at V and 4 bases at J, with 10 bases between. This CDR3 comprises 15 residues. The CDR3, as DNA: TGCGCCAGCAGCTTGGGACAGGGAGGCACCGGGGAGCTGTTTTTT. Amino acids: CASSLGQGGTGELFF.

The V and J genes are TRBV11-2 and TRBJ2-3; 8 bases match TRBD2. The germline CDR1 and CDR2 sequences are SGHAT and FQNNGV. J gave up 3 bases and V 4 bases, and 12 bases lay outside the gene matches. There are 17 residues in the CDR3. CDR3 loop: CASSSAWGSGGTDTQYF. As DNA, the CDR3 is TGTGCCAGCAGCTCCGCCTGGGGCAGCGGGGGAACAGATACGCAGTATTTT.

The chain links TRBV9 to TRBJ1-2; 8 bases are a match to TRBD1. Trimming at V came to 5 bases and at J to 4 bases, leaving 10 bases not matched to a gene. Germline-derived CDR1 and CDR2 are SGDLS and YYNGEE. The CDR3 is 15 amino acids. The CDR3 nucleotides read TGTGCCAGCAGGGTGGACAGGGCCGGATTCTATGGCTACACCTTC. Translating gives CASRVDRAGFYGYTF.

V and J are TRBV7-9 and TRBJ2-5; 8 bases line up with TRBD1. V lost 5 bases to trimming and J lost 2 bases; unmatched junction nucleotides: 4. Per germline, CDR1 SEHNR and CDR2 FQNEAQ (reference sequence). The CDR3 consists of 14 residues. CDR3 DNA sequence: TGTGCCAGCAGCCCTCGACAGGGGCAAGAGACCCAGTACTTC. Amino acids: CASSPRQGQETQYF.

The CDR3, as DNA: TGTGCCAGCTCATCGGACGGGACCTACGAGCAGTACTTC. Protein product: CASSSDGTYEQYF. This rearrangement joins TRBV18 to TRBJ2-7, with a tentative D call TRBD2 (5 bases). V was shortened by 5 bases and J by 2 bases, with 10 bases between the two germline ends. The CDR3 loop spans 13 amino acids. From germline, CDR1 is KGHSH and CDR2 LQKENI.

V gene TRBV29-1 combines with J gene TRBJ2-1; 9 bases line up with TRBD2. Germline-derived CDR1 and CDR2 are SQVTM and ANQGSEA. Germline trimming cut 3 bases from V and 9 bases from J; bases unmatched to any gene: 15. CDR3 length: 16 amino acids. The DNA for the CDR3 is TGCAGCGTTGAGGGGATAGCGGGAGTTCGAATGGTTGAGCAGTTCTTC. Translation gives CSVEGIAGVRMVEQFF.

This clone has only a few counts. The V and J genes are TRBV5-6 and TRBJ2-7; D perhaps matches TRBD2 (6 bases). Per germline, CDR1 SGHDT and CDR2 YYEEEE. The CDR3 is made up of 15 amino acids. Deletions cut 4 bases from V and 7 bases from J, with 21 bases between. The CDR3 DNA reads TGTGCCAGCAGCCGCGGGGTCGGGGCCCCAAGGGAGCAGTACTTC. This codes for CASSRGVGAPREQYF.

This clone has a handful of counts. This chain joins TRBV7-7 and TRBJ2-7, with TRBD1 matching 9 bases. The germline V gene encodes CDR1 SSHAT and CDR2 FNYEAQ (reference sequence). Trimming at V came to 2 bases and at J to 6 bases, leaving 8 bases not matched to a gene. The CDR3 is 15 amino acids. CDR3 nucleotides: TGTGCCAGCAGCTTAACGACAGGGGGAAACTCCGAGCAGTACTTC. Translating gives CASSLTTGGNSEQYF.

The sample holds a few counts of this clone. This sample also contains other DNA sequences that code for the same CDR3. V is TRBV30 and J is TRBJ2-7, with 12 nucleotides matching TRBD1. The junction had 3 bases not matched to a gene; V was cut back by 2 bases and J by 4 bases. The CDR3 totals 14 residues. Per the germline V gene, CDR1 is GTSNPN and CDR2 is SVGIG (reference sequence). CDR3 sequence: CAWSPGQGAYEQYF. In nucleotides, the CDR3 is TGTGCCTGGAGTCCGGGACAGGGGGCTTACGAGCAGTACTTC. The full variable domain, its missing parts supplied by reference TRBV30 and TRBJ2-7, is SQTIHQWPATLVQPVGSPLSLECTVEGTSNPNLYWYRQAAGRGLQLLFYSVGIGQISSEVPQNLSASRPQDRQFILSSKKLLLSDSGFYLCAWSPGQGAYEQYFGPGTRLTVT.

The chain recombines TRBV18 with TRBJ2-5; 10 nucleotides line up with TRBD2. The CDR3 is 17 residues long. Germline V gene sequence: CDR1 KGHSH, CDR2 LQKENI. J gave up 5 bases and V 1 base, and 10 bases lay outside the gene matches. CDR3: CASSPLELAGARETQYF. Written as DNA, the CDR3 is TGTGCCAGCTCACCACTCGAGCTAGCGGGAGCGAGGGAGACCCAGTACTTC.

This clone came up a few times. This chain links TRBV4-1 with TRBJ1-4; 8 bases agree with TRBD1. This CDR3 comprises 16 residues. With V trimmed by 7 bases and J by 6 bases, 13 bases remained unmatched. CDR1 is MGHRA, CDR2 YSYEKL, per germline. CDR3 in DNA: TGCGCCAGCACCCCGACCGGACAGGGAGATTATGAAAAACTGTTTTTT. Translated, it gives CASTPTGQGDYEKLFF.

This clone was counted only a few times. The CDR3 sequence is CASSQKADSPEAFF. The CDR3 nucleotides are TGTGCCAGCTCACAGAAAGCTGATAGCCCTGAAGCTTTCTTT. This sequence joins TRBV18 and TRBJ1-1; D not resolved. Germline loops: CDR1 KGHSH, CDR2 LQKENI. Between the trimmed V and J ends, which lost 4 bases and 6 bases, there was a span of 15 bases. This CDR3 has 14 amino acids.

This clone was counted between two and nine times. The V call is TRBV27, the J call TRBJ1-1, with TRBD1 identical over 9 bases. There are 14 residues in the CDR3. In germline, CDR1 is MNHEY, CDR2 SMNVEV (reference sequence). J lost 4 bases, V lost 7 bases, and 7 bases had no gene match. CDR3 nucleotides: TGTGCCAGCACGCGGGACAGGGAAGGCACTGAAGCTTTCTTT. Its translation: CASTRDREGTEAFF.

This clone was detected a few times. The chain is built from TRBV30 and TRBJ2-5; the match to TRBD2 covers 13 bases. V shed 5 bases, J shed 4 bases, and the junction held 7 bases outside the gene matches. Germline CDR1 reads GTSNPN; CDR2 reads SVGIG (reference sequence). The CDR3 covers 15 residues. CDR3 protein: CAWGRTSGSIETQYF. CDR3 sequence (DNA): TGTGCCTGGGGGAGGACTAGCGGGAGCATAGAGACCCAGTACTTC.

This chain uses TRBV30 with TRBJ2-2, with D possibly being TRBD1 (5 bases). Trimming took 0 bases from V and 7 from J, leaving 12 bases between them. This CDR3 has 14 amino acids. Germline CDR1 reads GTSNPN; CDR2 reads SVGIG (reference sequence). Here the CDR3 reads CAWSVPGLGGELFF. The CDR3 DNA reads as TGTGCCTGGAGTGTACCAGGGTTAGGCGGGGAGCTGTTTTTT. Filled out from reference TRBV30 and TRBJ2-2, the complete variable domain reads SQTIHQWPATLVQPVGSPLSLECTVEGTSNPNLYWYRQAAGRGLQLLFYSVGIGQISSEVPQNLSASRPQDRQFILSSKKLLLSDSGFYLCAWSVPGLGGELFFGEGSRLTVL.

The chain links TRBV20-1 to TRBJ1-1, with D unclear. Germline assignment: CDR1 DFQATT and CDR2 SNEGSKA (reference sequence). The V gene lost 6 bases and the J gene lost 4 bases, with 9 bases spanning the gap. The CDR3 has 11 amino acids. The CDR3 is CSASHTTEAFF. CDR3 DNA: TGCAGTGCAAGCCATACCACTGAAGCTTTCTTT.

The chain has TRBV29-1 and TRBJ1-5; D perhaps matches TRBD1 (5 bases). This CDR3 spans 13 amino acids. V shed 4 bases and J shed 4 bases, with 11 bases lying between them. Per the germline V gene, CDR1 is SQVTM and CDR2 is ANQGSEA. CDR3 sequence (DNA): TGCAGCGTTGGGGGGGGACGTAATCAGCCCCAGCATTTT. Protein sequence: CSVGGGRNQPQHF.

J is TRBJ1-2 and V is TRBV27; TRBD1 aligns across 9 bases. This CDR3 spans 15 amino acids. Germline values: CDR1 MNHEY, CDR2 SMNVEV (reference sequence). Trimming at V came to 4 bases and at J to 4 bases, leaving 7 bases not matched to a gene. CDR3 region: CASSSHRGRGYGYTF. The CDR3 DNA follows: TGTGCCAGCAGTTCTCACAGGGGGCGCGGCTATGGCTACACCTTC.

The chain carries TRBV5-1 and TRBJ1-1; D remains unclear. V dropped 6 bases and J dropped 1 base, with 7 bases sitting between them. Germline loops: CDR1 SGHRS, CDR2 YFSETQ. CDR3 length: 12 amino acids. Written as DNA, the CDR3 is TGCGCCAGCAACGGCGGGAACACTGAAGCTTTCTTT. Amino acid sequence: CASNGGNTEAFF.

This clone was seen a few times. The CDR3 here is CASSVRAGGHNEQFF. CDR3 nucleotide sequence: TGTGCCAGCAGCGTTCGAGCGGGGGGCCACAATGAGCAGTTCTTC. J is TRBJ2-1 and V is TRBV9, with TRBD2 identical over 9 bases. Germline loops: CDR1 SGDLS, CDR2 YYNGEE. The CDR3 is made up of 15 amino acids. V lost 2 bases and J lost 5; bases outside the gene matches: 5.

The chain links TRBV19 to TRBJ2-7; 11 bases match TRBD2. After removal of 5 bases from V and 4 bases from J, the junction contained 7 bases not matched to a gene. The CDR3 is made up of 15 amino acids. The germline gives CDR1 LNHDA, CDR2 SQIVND (reference sequence). The CDR3 DNA reads TGTGCCAGTAGTCCGTTGACTAGCGGGGTATACGAGCAGTACTTC. It translates to CASSPLTSGVYEQYF.

The chain joins TRBV21-1 to TRBJ1-5. TRBV21-1 counts as a pseudogene. CDR3 length: 16 residues. The CDR3 bases are TGTGCCAGCAGCACCCGGGGGGAGGACCCTAGGCAGCCCCAGCATTTT. It yields the protein CASSTRGEDPRQPQHF.

The sample holds a few counts of this clone. V gene TRBV28 combines with J gene TRBJ2-7; 7 nucleotides match TRBD1. V was clipped by 1 base and J by 2 bases; unmatched bases: 5. CDR1 and CDR2 from the germline V gene are MDHEN and SYDVKM. This CDR3 contains 15 residues. DNA for the CDR3: TGTGCCAGCAGTTTATTGGGGGACAGAACCTACGAGCAGTACTTC. It specifies CASSLLGDRTYEQYF.

This clone came up a few times. This chain links TRBV10-2 with TRBJ2-3, with 8 bases lining up with TRBD1. The V gene end was trimmed by 9 bases and the J gene end by 0 bases; junction bases not matched to a gene: 8. Germline CDR1 and CDR2: WSHSY and SAAADI. There are 15 residues in the CDR3. CDR3 loop: CASIRTGPSTDTQYF. DNA of the CDR3: TGCGCCAGTATAAGGACAGGGCCGAGCACAGATACGCAGTATTTT.

This clone was picked up a small number of times. Germline is not matched at one junction end, which may reflect a read error. V is TRBV19 and J is TRBJ2-1, with D unclear. This CDR3 region has 13 residues. Per the germline V gene, CDR1 is LNHDA and CDR2 is SQIVND (reference sequence). The chain's CDR3 is CASSPTPLTALVF. The CDR3 nucleotides are TGTGCCAGTAGTCCCACCCCACTTACAGCTTTAGTCTTC.

This clone was detected a few times. The rearrangement joins TRBV7-9 to TRBJ1-5; D gene uncertain. Germline V CDR1 and CDR2: SEHNR, FQNEAQ (reference sequence). Between the trimmed V and J ends, which lost 4 bases and 7 bases, there was a span of 11 bases. The CDR3 covers 13 residues. The CDR3 DNA reads TGTGCCAGCAGCTCGGGTGGCGTCCAGCCCCAGCATTTT. Amino acid sequence: CASSSGGVQPQHF.